Detailed here is one TCR beta chain. The data stem from a study of T cell changes during pregnancy in multiple sclerosis. Produced via immunoSEQ multiplex PCR; TCRdb's table is partial and in-frame only. The sample lists roughly 59,000 clones; approximately 89% were seen once. Specimen: peripheral blood, collected in the third trimester of pregnancy. The TCR originated in a female donor in good health, enrolled as a control in a pregnancy study.

The CDR3 coding sequence is TGTGCCAGCTATAGGGACAGATCCTACGAGCAGTACTTC. It translates to CASYRDRSYEQYF. The chain carries TRBV28 and TRBJ2-7; TRBD1 matches 7 bases. Germline V gene data show CDR1 as MDHEN and CDR2 as SYDVKM. This CDR3 is 13 amino acids long. V lost 8 bases to trimming and J lost 1 base; unmatched junction nucleotides: 5.